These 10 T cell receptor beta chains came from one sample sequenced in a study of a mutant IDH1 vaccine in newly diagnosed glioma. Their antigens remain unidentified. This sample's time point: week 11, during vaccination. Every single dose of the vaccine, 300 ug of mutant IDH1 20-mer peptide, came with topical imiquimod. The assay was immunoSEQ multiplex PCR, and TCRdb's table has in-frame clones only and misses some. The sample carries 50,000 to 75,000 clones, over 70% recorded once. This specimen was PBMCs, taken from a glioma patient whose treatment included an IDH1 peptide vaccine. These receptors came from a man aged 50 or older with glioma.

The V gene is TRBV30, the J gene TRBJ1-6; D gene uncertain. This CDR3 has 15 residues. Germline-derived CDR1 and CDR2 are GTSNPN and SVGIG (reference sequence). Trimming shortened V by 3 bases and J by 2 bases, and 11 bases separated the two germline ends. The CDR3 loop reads CAWSPRSPYNSPLHF. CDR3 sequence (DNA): TGTGCCTGGAGCCCCAGGAGTCCCTATAATTCACCCCTCCACTTT.

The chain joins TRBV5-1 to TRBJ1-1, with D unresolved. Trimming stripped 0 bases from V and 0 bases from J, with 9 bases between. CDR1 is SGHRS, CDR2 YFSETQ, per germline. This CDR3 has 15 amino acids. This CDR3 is CASSLEAAMNTEAFF. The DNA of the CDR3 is TGCGCCAGCAGCTTGGAGGCAGCAATGAACACTGAAGCTTTCTTT. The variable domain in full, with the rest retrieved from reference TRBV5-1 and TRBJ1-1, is KAGVTQTPRYLIKTRGQQVTLSCSPISGHRSVSWYQQTPGQGLQFLFEYFSETQRNKGNFPGRFSGRQFSNSRSEMNVSTLELGDSALYLCASSLEAAMNTEAFFGQGTRLTVV.

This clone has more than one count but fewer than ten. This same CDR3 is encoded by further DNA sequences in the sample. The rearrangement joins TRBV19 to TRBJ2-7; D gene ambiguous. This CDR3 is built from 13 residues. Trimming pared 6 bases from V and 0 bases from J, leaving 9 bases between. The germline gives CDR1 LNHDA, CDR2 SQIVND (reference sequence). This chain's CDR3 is CASSPGYSYEQYF. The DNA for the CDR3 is TGTGCCAGTAGCCCAGGCTACTCCTACGAGCAGTACTTC.

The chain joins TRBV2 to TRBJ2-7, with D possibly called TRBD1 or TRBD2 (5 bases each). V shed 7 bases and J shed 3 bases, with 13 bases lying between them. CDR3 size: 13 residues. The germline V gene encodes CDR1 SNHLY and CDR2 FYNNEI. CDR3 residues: CASNTGTDYEQYF. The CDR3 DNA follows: TGTGCCAGCAACACCGGGACGGACTACGAGCAGTACTTC. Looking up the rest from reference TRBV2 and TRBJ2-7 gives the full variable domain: EPEVTQTPSHQVTQMGQEVILRCVPISNHLYFYWYRQILGQKVEFLVSFYNNEISEKSEIFDDQFSVERPDGSNFTLKIRSTKLEDSAMYFCASNTGTDYEQYFGPGTRLTVT.

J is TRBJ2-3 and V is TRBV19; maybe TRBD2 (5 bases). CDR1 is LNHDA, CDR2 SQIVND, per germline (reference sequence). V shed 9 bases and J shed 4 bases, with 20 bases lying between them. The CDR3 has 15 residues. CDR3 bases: TGTGCCAGCAGACTAAGCGGCCCGACCCCAGATACGCAGTATTTT. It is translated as CASRLSGPTPDTQYF.

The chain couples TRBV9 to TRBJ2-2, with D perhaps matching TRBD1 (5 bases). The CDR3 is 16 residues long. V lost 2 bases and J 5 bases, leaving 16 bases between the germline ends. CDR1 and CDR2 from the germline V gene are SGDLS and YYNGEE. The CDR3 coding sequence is TGTGCCAGCAGCGTGGTCGAAGGGGCGAGAACCGGGGAGCTGTTTTTT. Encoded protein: CASSVVEGARTGELFF.

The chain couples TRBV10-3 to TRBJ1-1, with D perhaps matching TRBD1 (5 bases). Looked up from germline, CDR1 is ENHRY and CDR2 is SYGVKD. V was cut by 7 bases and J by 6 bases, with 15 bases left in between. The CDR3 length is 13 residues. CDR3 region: CAITREGMAEAFF. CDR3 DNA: TGTGCCATCACCAGAGAGGGGATGGCTGAAGCTTTCTTT.

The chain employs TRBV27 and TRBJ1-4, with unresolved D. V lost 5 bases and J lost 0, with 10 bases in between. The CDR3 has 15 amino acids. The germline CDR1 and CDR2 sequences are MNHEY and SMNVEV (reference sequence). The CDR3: CASSRSYATNEKLFF. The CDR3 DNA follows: TGTGCCAGCAGTCGTAGCTATGCAACTAATGAAAAACTGTTTTTT. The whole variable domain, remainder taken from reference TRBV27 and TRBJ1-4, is EAQVTQNPRYLITVTGKKLTVTCSQNMNHEYMSWYRQDPGLGLRQIYYSMNVEVTDKGDVPEGYKVSRKEKRNFPLILESPSPNQTSLYFCASSRSYATNEKLFFGSGTQLSVL.

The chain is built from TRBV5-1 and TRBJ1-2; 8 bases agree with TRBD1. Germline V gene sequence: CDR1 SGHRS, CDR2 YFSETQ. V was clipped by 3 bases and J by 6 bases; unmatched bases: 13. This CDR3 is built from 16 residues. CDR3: CASSSKDRGGINGYTF. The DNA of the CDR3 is TGCGCCAGCAGCTCAAAAGACAGGGGCGGCATAAATGGCTACACCTTC.

The CDR3 DNA follows: TGTGCCAGTAGTATGGCTCAGTTCCAAGAGACCCAGTACTTC. This gives the protein CASSMAQFQETQYF. V and J are TRBV19 and TRBJ2-5; D not resolved. Germline assignment: CDR1 LNHDA and CDR2 SQIVND (reference sequence). V dropped 3 bases and J dropped 1 base, with 9 bases sitting between them. The length of the CDR3 is 14 residues.